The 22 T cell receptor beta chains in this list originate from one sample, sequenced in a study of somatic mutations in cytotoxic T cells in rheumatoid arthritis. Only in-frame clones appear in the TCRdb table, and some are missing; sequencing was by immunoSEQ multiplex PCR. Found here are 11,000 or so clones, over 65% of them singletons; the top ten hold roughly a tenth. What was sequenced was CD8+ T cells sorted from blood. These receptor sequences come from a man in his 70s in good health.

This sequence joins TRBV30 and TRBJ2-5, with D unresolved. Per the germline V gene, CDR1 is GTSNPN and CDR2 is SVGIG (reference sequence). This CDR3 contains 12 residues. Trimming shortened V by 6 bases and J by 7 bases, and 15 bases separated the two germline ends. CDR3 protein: CACYHSDGTQYF. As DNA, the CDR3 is TGTGCCTGTTACCATTCCGATGGGACCCAGTACTTC.

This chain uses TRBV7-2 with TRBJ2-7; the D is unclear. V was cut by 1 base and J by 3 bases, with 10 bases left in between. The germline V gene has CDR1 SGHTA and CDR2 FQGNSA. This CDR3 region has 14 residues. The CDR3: CASSLVLEFYEQYF. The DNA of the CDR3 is TGTGCCAGCAGCTTAGTTCTGGAGTTCTACGAGCAGTACTTC.

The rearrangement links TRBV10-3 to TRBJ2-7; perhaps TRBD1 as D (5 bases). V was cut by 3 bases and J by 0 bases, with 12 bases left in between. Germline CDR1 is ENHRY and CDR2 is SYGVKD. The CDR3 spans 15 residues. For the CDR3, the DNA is TGTGCCATCAGTGATCAGGGTACCGTCTCCTACGAGCAGTACTTC. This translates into CAISDQGTVSYEQYF.

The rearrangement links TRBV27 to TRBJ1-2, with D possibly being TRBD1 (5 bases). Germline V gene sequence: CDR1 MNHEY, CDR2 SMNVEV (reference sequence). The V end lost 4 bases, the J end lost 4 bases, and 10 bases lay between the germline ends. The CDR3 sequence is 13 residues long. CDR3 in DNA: TGTGCCAGCAGTTCAAAAGGGGCCTATGGCTACACCTTC. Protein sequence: CASSSKGAYGYTF.

The CDR3 spells CASSPTLGDGYTF. In nucleotides, the CDR3 is TGTGCCAGCAGTCCGACCTTGGGAGATGGCTACACCTTC. The V call is TRBV28, the J call TRBJ1-2; D remains ambiguous. V lost 5 bases and J 6 bases, leaving 13 bases between the germline ends. CDR3 size: 13 residues. Germline CDR1 reads MDHEN; CDR2 reads SYDVKM.

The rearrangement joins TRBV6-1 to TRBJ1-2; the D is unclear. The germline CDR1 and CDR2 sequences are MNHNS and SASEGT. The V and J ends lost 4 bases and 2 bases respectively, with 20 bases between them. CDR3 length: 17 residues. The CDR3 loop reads CASSGQVEGFRNYGYTF. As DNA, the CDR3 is TGTGCCAGCAGTGGCCAAGTAGAGGGTTTTCGGAACTATGGCTACACCTTC.

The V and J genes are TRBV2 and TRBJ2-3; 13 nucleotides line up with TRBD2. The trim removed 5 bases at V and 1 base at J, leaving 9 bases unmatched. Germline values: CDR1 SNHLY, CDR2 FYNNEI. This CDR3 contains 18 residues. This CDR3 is CASSSGTSGAGGTDTQYF. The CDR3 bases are TGTGCCAGCAGTTCCGGGACTAGCGGGGCGGGGGGCACAGATACGCAGTATTTT.

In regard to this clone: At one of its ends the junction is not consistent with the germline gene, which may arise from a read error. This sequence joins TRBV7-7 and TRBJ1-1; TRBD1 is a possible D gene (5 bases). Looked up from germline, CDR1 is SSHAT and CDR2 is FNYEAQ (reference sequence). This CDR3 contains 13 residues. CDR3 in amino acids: CASSLARGTEAFF. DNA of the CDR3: TGTGCTAGCAGCTTAGCGAGGGGCACTGAAGCTTTCTTT.

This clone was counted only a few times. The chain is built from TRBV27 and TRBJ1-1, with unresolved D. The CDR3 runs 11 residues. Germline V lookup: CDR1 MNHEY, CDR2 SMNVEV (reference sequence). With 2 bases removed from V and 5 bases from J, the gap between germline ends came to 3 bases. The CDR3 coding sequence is TGTGCCAGCAGTTTAGGGACTGAAGCTTTCTTT. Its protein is CASSLGTEAFF.

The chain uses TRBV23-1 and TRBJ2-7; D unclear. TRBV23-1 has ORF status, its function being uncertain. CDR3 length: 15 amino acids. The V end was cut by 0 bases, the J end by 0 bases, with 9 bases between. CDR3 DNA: TGCGCCAGCAGTCAATCGAGGACGGTCTCCTACGAGCAGTACTTC. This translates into CASSQSRTVSYEQYF.

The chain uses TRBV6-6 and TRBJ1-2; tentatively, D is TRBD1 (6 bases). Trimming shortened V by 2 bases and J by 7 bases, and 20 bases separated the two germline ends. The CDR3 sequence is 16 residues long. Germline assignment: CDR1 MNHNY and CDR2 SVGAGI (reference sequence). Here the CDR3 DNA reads TGTGCCAGCAGTTACCTCACAGGGAGGAGGGATCCTGGCTACACCTTC. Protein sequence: CASSYLTGRRDPGYTF.

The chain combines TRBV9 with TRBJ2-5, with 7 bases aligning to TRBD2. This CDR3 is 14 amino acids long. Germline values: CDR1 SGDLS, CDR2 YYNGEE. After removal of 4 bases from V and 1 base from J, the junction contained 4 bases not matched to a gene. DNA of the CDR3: TGTGCCAGCAGCTTTACGGGGGGCCAAGAGACCCAGTACTTC. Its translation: CASSFTGGQETQYF.

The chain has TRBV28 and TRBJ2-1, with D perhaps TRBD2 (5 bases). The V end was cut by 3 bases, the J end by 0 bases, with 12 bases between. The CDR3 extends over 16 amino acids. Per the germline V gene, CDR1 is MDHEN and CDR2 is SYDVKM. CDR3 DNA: TGTGCCAGCAGTTTCCGTGCGGGCAGCTCCTACAATGAGCAGTTCTTC. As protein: CASSFRAGSSYNEQFF.

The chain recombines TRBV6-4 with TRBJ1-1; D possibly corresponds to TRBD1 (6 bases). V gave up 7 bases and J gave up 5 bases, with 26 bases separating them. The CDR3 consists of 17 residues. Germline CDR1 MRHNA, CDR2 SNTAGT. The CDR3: CASNQRDTRPRGTEAFF. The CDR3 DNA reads TGTGCCAGCAATCAGAGGGACACTCGCCCTCGTGGGACTGAAGCTTTCTTT.

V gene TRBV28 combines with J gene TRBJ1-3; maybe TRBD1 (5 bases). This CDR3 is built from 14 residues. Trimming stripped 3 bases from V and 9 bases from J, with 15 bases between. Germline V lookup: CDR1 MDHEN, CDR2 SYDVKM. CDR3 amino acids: CASSLGTLSGTIYF. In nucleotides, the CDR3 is TGTGCCAGCAGTTTGGGGACGCTTAGCGGCACCATATATTTT.

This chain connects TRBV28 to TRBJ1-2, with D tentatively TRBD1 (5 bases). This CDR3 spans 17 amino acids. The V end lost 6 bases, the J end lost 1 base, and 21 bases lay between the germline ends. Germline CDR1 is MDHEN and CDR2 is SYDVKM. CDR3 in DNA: TGTGCCAGCAGCACTCAACGGGCAGGGTCCTATAACTATGGCTACACCTTC. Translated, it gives CASSTQRAGSYNYGYTF.

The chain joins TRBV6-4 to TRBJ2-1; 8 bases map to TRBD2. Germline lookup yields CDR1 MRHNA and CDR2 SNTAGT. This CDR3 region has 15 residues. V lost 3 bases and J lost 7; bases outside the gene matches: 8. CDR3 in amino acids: CASSEIAGTSNEQFF. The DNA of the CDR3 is TGTGCCAGCAGTGAAATCGCCGGGACTAGTAATGAGCAGTTCTTC.

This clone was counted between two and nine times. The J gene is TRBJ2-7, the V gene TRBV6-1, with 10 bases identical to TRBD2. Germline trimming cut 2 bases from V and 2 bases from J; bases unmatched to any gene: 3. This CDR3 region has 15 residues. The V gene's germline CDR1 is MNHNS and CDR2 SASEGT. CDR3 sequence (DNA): TGTGCCAGCAGTGAAAGTCTAGCGGGAGCCTACGAGCAGTACTTC. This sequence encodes CASSESLAGAYEQYF.

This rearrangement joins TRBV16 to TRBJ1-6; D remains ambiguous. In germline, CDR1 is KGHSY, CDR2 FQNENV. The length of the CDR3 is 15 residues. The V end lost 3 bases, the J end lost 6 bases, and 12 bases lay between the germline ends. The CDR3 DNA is TGTGCCAGCAGCCATCGACCCCAAACTAATTCACCCCTCCACTTT. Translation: CASSHRPQTNSPLHF.

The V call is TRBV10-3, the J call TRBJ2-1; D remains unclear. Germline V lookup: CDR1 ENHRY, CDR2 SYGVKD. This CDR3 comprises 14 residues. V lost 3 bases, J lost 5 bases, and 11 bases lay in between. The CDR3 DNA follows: TGTGCCATCAGTGATGGTAGTTTCAACAATGAGCAGTTCTTC. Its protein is CAISDGSFNNEQFF.

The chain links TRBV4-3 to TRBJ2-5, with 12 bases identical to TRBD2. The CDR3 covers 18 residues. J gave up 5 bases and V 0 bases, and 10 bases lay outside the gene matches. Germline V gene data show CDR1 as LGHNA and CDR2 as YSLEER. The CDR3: CASSQDWLAGGPGETQYF. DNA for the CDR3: TGCGCCAGCAGCCAAGATTGGCTAGCGGGGGGGCCGGGGGAGACCCAGTACTTC.

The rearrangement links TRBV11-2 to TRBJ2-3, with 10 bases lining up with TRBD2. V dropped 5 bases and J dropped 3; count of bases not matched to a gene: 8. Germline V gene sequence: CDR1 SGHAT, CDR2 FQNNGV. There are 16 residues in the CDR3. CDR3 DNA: TGTGCCAGCAGCCCCTGGGGTAGCGGGAGGACAGATACGCAGTATTTT. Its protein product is CASSPWGSGRTDTQYF. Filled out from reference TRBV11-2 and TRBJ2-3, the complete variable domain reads EAGVAQSPRYKIIEKRQSVAFWCNPISGHATLYWYQQILGQGPKLLIQFQNNGVVDDSQLPKDRFSAERLKGVDSTLKIQPAKLEDSAVYLCASSPWGSGRTDTQYFGPGTRLTVL.